One sample yielded the 5 T cell receptor beta chains listed below, sequenced in a study of blood T cell repertoires in COVID-19. Repertoires were generated with immunoSEQ multiplex PCR, while TCRdb's copy carries only in-frame clones and drops some. The sample carries about 66,000 clones, 86% recorded once. The sample was peripheral blood. Source of these receptors: a man in his forties or fifties with active COVID-19.

There are a few counts of this clone. The chain uses TRBV5-5 and TRBJ1-5; 9 bases fit TRBD1. Germline trimming cut 10 bases from V and 4 bases from J; bases unmatched to any gene: 9. This CDR3 comprises 14 residues. Germline CDR1 and CDR2: SGHKS and YYEKEE (reference sequence). CDR3 residues: CAGLGTGLNQPQHF. The CDR3 nucleotides are TGTGCCGGGTTGGGGACAGGGCTTAATCAGCCCCAGCATTTT.

The rearrangement uses TRBV27 and TRBJ2-3; 7 nucleotides line up with TRBD2. CDR1 and CDR2 from the germline V gene are MNHEY and SMNVEV (reference sequence). The CDR3 is made up of 15 amino acids. With V trimmed by 4 bases and J by 1 base, 5 bases remained unmatched. The CDR3 DNA sequence: TGTGCCAGCAGTTCTCGCCGGGAGGGCACAGATACGCAGTATTTT. As protein: CASSSRREGTDTQYF.

The count of this clone is one. This CDR3 is CASSDSTSAAHNEQFF. CDR3 DNA sequence: TGTGCCAGCAGTGACTCGACTAGCGCGGCCCACAATGAGCAGTTCTTC. The V and J genes are TRBV6-4 and TRBJ2-1; TRBD2 matches 8 bases. Per germline, CDR1 MRHNA and CDR2 SNTAGT. The J segment lost 5 bases and the V segment lost 0 bases, leaving 6 bases of the junction unmatched. This CDR3 is built from 16 residues.

The rearrangement uses TRBV6-5 and TRBJ2-7; TRBD2 is a possible D gene (6 bases). The V gene lost 6 bases and the J gene lost 3 bases, with 18 bases spanning the gap. This CDR3 is built from 15 residues. Germline values: CDR1 MNHEY, CDR2 SVGAGI. The CDR3 sequence is CASRSLWVGGYEQYV. In nucleotides, the CDR3 is TGTGCCAGCAGATCCCTTTGGGTGGGGGGCTACGAGCAGTACGTC.

This clone was detected a few times. V and J are TRBV6-1 and TRBJ1-5; 9 bases are shared with TRBD1. CDR3 length: 16 residues. Germline V gives CDR1 MNHNS, CDR2 SASEGT. V was pared by 0 bases and J by 7 bases, with 7 bases of the junction left unmatched. In DNA form, the CDR3 reads TGTGCCAGCAGTGAAGCCCCCGGGACAGGGAACCAGCCCCAGCATTTT. Translation: CASSEAPGTGNQPQHF.